This TCR beta chain was sequenced for a study of molecular identifiers for immune sequencing clone quantification. Study-wide points: Should identical TCR molecules share a barcode, the sizes of highly expanded clones could be underestimated.

This CDR3 comprises 13 residues. The V end was cut by 0 bases, the J end by 0 bases, with 6 bases between. Germline CDR1 reads GTSNPN; CDR2 reads SVGIG (reference sequence). This clonotype came up many times. What it recognizes is unknown. Library preparation followed earlier protocols using designated TCR primers. TCRdb independently ran MiXCR on the PCR reads; one entry per CDR3 protein. This table holds just under 650,000 distinct CDR3 sequences, 15% to 20% found once. The specimen was naive CD8+ T cells from blood, with Jurkat cell RNA spiked in. Subset noted: FACS-sorted CD8+CD4-CCR7+CD45RA+ naive T cells. The rearrangement joins TRBV30 to TRBJ2-7; no clear D. This clonotype was sampled from a human donor in good health. Some libraries in this study had Jurkat cell RNA spiked in. CDR3 amino acids: CAWSVSSSYEQYF. The CDR3 DNA sequence: TGTGCCTGGAGTGTTAGCAGCTCCTACGAGCAGTACTTC.